This TCR beta chain emerged from a study of neurological immune-mediated disorders. The study's findings and limits: The study found the most TCR clonal expansion in HTLV-1-associated myelopathy and the least in multiple sclerosis, below healthy controls. The absence of shared CDR3 amino acid sequences among expanded clones across subjects suggests private repertoires in all groups.

Synthesis of cDNA was accomplished via 5'RACE employing 10-nucleotide random UMIs. Every sequencing run generated over 190 million TCR-beta sequences from 15-18 subjects. TCRdb re-called the 5' RACE reads with MiXCR, one entry per CDR3 protein. Among approximately 47,000 distinct CDR3 sequences listed, roughly 13% were seen once. Time point in this sample: longitudinal time-point 3. In its sample, this clonotype was seen many times. Its antigen is not known. Trimming removed 1 base at V and 7 bases at J, with 7 bases between. The CDR3 has 13 residues. Germline CDR1 SGHAT, CDR2 FQDESV (reference sequence).

The specimen sequenced was PBMCs. V usage is TRBV11-1 and J usage is TRBJ2-2; D unclear. This receptor was obtained from a male donor with HTLV-1-associated myelopathy (HAM/TSP). DNA for the CDR3: TGTGCCAGCAGCTTAGAGTTACTCGGGGAGCTGTTTTTT. It encodes CASSLELLGELFF. The full variable domain, rest sourced from reference TRBV11-1 and TRBJ2-2, is EAEVAQSPRYKITEKSQAVAFWCDPISGHATLYWYRQILGQGPELLVQFQDESVVDDSQLPKDRFSAERLKGVDSTLKIQPAELGDSAMYLCASSLELLGELFFGEGSRLTVL.